Reported below is one T cell receptor beta chain. No antigen is known for it. The record originates from a study of cytomegalovirus exposure and HLA in healthy donors. The donors were part of the validation cohort of 100 to 150 subjects. That cohort was separate from the first cohort, which comprised 700 or so subjects. Sequencing was performed with immunoSEQ multiplex PCR; in TCRdb, only in-frame clones are kept and a portion is missing. The repertoire holds about 310,000 clones, with approximately 91% as singletons. The study's findings and limits: Per published reports, the classifier diagnosed cytomegalovirus status with high specificity and sensitivity.

The CDR3 loop spans 15 amino acids. The V end was cut by 0 bases, the J end by 3 bases, with 9 bases between. The germline CDR1 and CDR2 sequences are MGHRA and YSYEKL. The clonotype originates from a man between 25 and 39 years old in good health and CMV-seronegative. Source material: PBMCs. The chain has TRBV4-1 and TRBJ1-3; no firm D call. CDR3: CASSQENHFGNTIYF. CDR3 nucleotide sequence: TGCGCCAGCAGCCAAGAAAATCACTTTGGAAACACCATATATTTT.